The next 23 T cell receptor beta chains were all read from a single sample in a study of post-analysis software for immune sequencing data. What these receptors recognize is not known. Study findings and constraints: The study found TRBV5-6, TRBV5-1 and TRBV20-1 among about 5 TRBV segments more frequent in patients than controls.

Tagging with unique molecular identifiers was a feature of the TCR beta cDNA libraries. TCRdb analysed the PCR reads with MiXCR anew, one entry per CDR3 protein. The sample contains around 400,000 distinct CDR3 sequences, about a third of which appear only once. Sequenced input: blood. The origin of the receptors is a girl aged 10 to 17 with multiple sclerosis.

Only a few counts were recorded for this clonotype. The CDR3 sequence is CASSTTRGQGYQPQHF. The CDR3 bases are TGTGCCAGCAGTACTACCCGCGGACAGGGCTATCAGCCCCAGCATTTT. The chain carries TRBV6-2 or TRBV6-3 and TRBJ1-5, with 8 bases that match TRBD1. Germline CDR1 is MNHEY and CDR2 is SVGEGT. The CDR3 has 16 residues. V trimming: 5 bases; J trimming: 5 bases; junction bases outside the gene matches: 11.

This clonotype was observed a few times. The chain has TRBV6-2 or TRBV6-3 and TRBJ1-2; the D is unclear. Trimming left V 8 bases short and J 7 bases short, with 14 bases between. Germline CDR1 MNHEY, CDR2 SVGEGT. CDR3 size: 12 residues. CDR3 DNA: TGTGCCAGCGAAGAAGGACGGGGTGGCTACACCTTC. This gives the protein CASEEGRGGYTF.

This chain connects TRBV3-1 to TRBJ2-1; 9 bases are a match to TRBD2. Germline V gene sequence: CDR1 LGHDT, CDR2 YNNKEL (reference sequence). J was trimmed by 7 bases and V by 4 bases; bases with no gene match: 2. CDR3 size: 13 residues. In nucleotides, the CDR3 is TGTGCCAGCAGCCGCGGGGGGGCGAATGAGCAGTTCTTC. Its translation: CASSRGGANEQFF.

This clonotype was counted a few times. The chain recombines TRBV7-2 with TRBJ2-5; possibly TRBD1 or TRBD2 for D (5 bases each). V was clipped by 8 bases and J by 1 base, with 11 bases between them. CDR1 and CDR2 (germline): SGHTA, FQGNSA. This CDR3 has 13 residues. Written as DNA, the CDR3 is TGTGCCAGCGGGGACGCCCTCCAAGAGACCCAGTACTTC. As protein: CASGDALQETQYF. The complete variable domain, with remaining parts taken from reference TRBV7-2 and TRBJ2-5, reads GAGVSQSPSNKVTEKGKDVELRCDPISGHTALYWYRQSLGQGLEFLIYFQGNSAPDKSGLPSDRFSAERTGGSVSTLTIQRTQQEDSAVYLCASGDALQETQYFGPGTRLLVL.

The gene calls are TRBV5-5 and TRBJ1-5, with D possibly being TRBD1 (6 bases). The CDR3 totals 14 residues. Germline V lookup: CDR1 SGHKS, CDR2 YYEKEE (reference sequence). The ends were cut back, 4 bases at V and 7 bases at J, with 15 bases in the middle. The chain's CDR3 is CASSGGGARQPQHF. The CDR3 nucleotides are TGTGCCAGCAGCGGAGGGGGGGCAAGGCAGCCCCAGCATTTT.

This clonotype was counted a few times. An end of the junction does not agree with germline; a read error may underlie this. This chain links TRBV12-3 or TRBV12-4 with TRBJ2-7; 7 bases fit TRBD1. The CDR3 sequence is 13 residues long. The CDR3 DNA is TGTGCCAGCAGTATGAGACAGGGCTACGAGCGGTACTTC. Its protein is CASSMRQGYERYF.

V and J are TRBV6-6 and TRBJ1-6; the D gene is possibly TRBD1 (6 bases). This CDR3 has 14 amino acids. V was pared by 7 bases and J by 9 bases, with 16 bases between. Per the germline V gene, CDR1 is MNHNY and CDR2 is SVGAGI (reference sequence). CDR3 DNA: TGTGCCAGCAAGGGGGAGCGGGCGGGTTCACCCCTCCACTTT. It is translated as CASKGERAGSPLHF.

A word on this clonotype: One end of the junction varies from germline; a read error may be responsible. The chain combines TRBV5-1 with TRBJ2-3, with no clear D. The CDR3 covers 12 residues. The germline V gene encodes CDR1 SGHRS and CDR2 YFSETQ. CDR3 DNA: TGCACCAGCAGCTTGGATGTCGGTACGCAGTATTTT. Protein: CTSSLDVGTQYF.

The chain recombines TRBV13 with TRBJ2-1, with 11 bases aligning to TRBD2. The V gene end was trimmed by 4 bases and the J gene end by 6 bases; junction bases not matched to a gene: 11. Looked up from germline, CDR1 is PRHDT and CDR2 is FYEKMQ (reference sequence). The CDR3 has 17 residues. As DNA, the CDR3 is TGTGCCAGCAGCTCGCATAGCGGGGGGGCCGGTGGCAATGAGCAGTTCTTC. It codes for CASSSHSGGAGGNEQFF.

The V and J genes are TRBV14 and TRBJ1-2; D call uncertain. The CDR3 is 14 residues long. Per the germline V gene, CDR1 is SGHDN and CDR2 is FVKESK. Trimming left V 1 base short and J 3 bases short, with 9 bases between. The CDR3 protein is CASSQGAQHYGYTF. The CDR3 nucleotides read TGTGCCAGCAGCCAAGGAGCACAGCACTATGGCTACACCTTC.

The chain uses TRBV6-5 and TRBJ1-2, with D perhaps TRBD1 (5 bases). This CDR3 has 17 residues. The V end was cut by 0 bases, the J end by 4 bases, with 18 bases between. Germline CDR1 is MNHEY and CDR2 is SVGAGI. The CDR3 DNA is TGTGCCAGCAGTTACTCGTCGGCAGGGAGGAGCAGCTATGGCTACACCTTC. This encodes CASSYSSAGRSSYGYTF.

The sample holds a few counts of this clonotype. The chain recombines TRBV27 with TRBJ1-4; no firm D call. V shed 4 bases and J shed 7 bases, with 34 bases lying between them. CDR1 MNHEY and CDR2 SMNVEV come from the germline V gene (reference sequence). This CDR3 region has 21 residues. The CDR3 nucleotides read TGTGCCAGCAGTTCTATATCGGACGGGCCTTGGACGAGGAGCGAGGGTGAAAAACTGTTTTTT. Protein: CASSSISDGPWTRSEGEKLFF.

This clonotype was counted a few times. The chain has TRBV15 and TRBJ1-4; D is undetermined. This CDR3 is built from 15 residues. CDR1 and CDR2 from the germline V gene are LNHNV and YYDKDF (reference sequence). Trimming took off 0 bases at V and 4 bases at J, with 9 bases between the two ends. Here the CDR3 reads CATSRDSSLNEKLFF. The CDR3 nucleotides are TGTGCCACCAGCAGAGACAGCTCCCTTAATGAAAAACTGTTTTTT.

This clonotype came up a few times. The V and J genes are TRBV12-3 or TRBV12-4 and TRBJ2-1; D is uncertain. The CDR3 is 12 amino acids. The V end was cut by 8 bases, the J end by 6 bases, with 11 bases between. CDR3 DNA: TGTGCCAGCTCCCCTGTGCGCAATGAGCAGTTCTTC. This translates into CASSPVRNEQFF.

This clonotype occurred a few times. CDR3 DNA sequence: TGTGCCAGCAGCTCCTTATTAGCGGGGGCGACCTACGAGCAGTACTTC. Its protein product is CASSSLLAGATYEQYF. This chain joins TRBV13 and TRBJ2-7; TRBD2 matches 9 bases. Looked up from germline, CDR1 is PRHDT and CDR2 is FYEKMQ (reference sequence). Unmatched junction bases numbered 9, after V lost 4 bases and J lost 2 bases. CDR3 length: 16 amino acids.

This clonotype was seen more than once but under ten times. V usage is TRBV20-1 and J usage is TRBJ2-1, with 10 bases aligning to TRBD2. The V segment lost 1 base and the J segment 1 base; nucleotides outside the gene matches: 4. CDR3 length: 16 residues. The germline gives CDR1 DFQATT, CDR2 SNEGSKA (reference sequence). The CDR3 loop reads CSARGPSGGSYNEQFF. The CDR3 DNA reads as TGCAGTGCTAGAGGCCCTAGCGGGGGTTCCTACAATGAGCAGTTCTTC.

The chain employs TRBV6-2 or TRBV6-3 and TRBJ1-5; the D is unclear. This CDR3 is built from 14 residues. V was cut by 2 bases and J by 5 bases, with 10 bases left in between. From germline, CDR1 is MNHEY and CDR2 SVGEGT. The CDR3 bases are TGTGCCAGCAGTTACCGGCAGTCTTATCAGCCCCAGCATTTT. It yields the protein CASSYRQSYQPQHF.

The rearrangement links TRBV7-6 to TRBJ2-3; possible D gene TRBD1, 5 bases. Per the germline V gene, CDR1 is SGHVS and CDR2 is FNYEAQ. Trimming stripped 5 bases from V and 1 base from J, with 10 bases between. The CDR3 spans 14 residues. CDR3 bases: TGTGCCAGCAGCCTAGACAGCCGCACAGATACGCAGTATTTT. Its translation is CASSLDSRTDTQYF.

This clonotype came up a few times. This rearrangement joins TRBV11-3 to TRBJ2-5; D is perhaps TRBD1 or TRBD2 (6 bases each). V was pared by 1 base and J by 11 bases, with 20 bases between. Germline CDR1 reads SGHNT; CDR2 reads YENEEA. CDR3 length: 15 residues. The DNA for the CDR3 is TGTGCCAGCAGCTTAGTGAGGACAGCGGGTAAAGGGCAGTACTTC. Its translation: CASSLVRTAGKGQYF.

This clonotype occurred a few times. V gene TRBV7-2 combines with J gene TRBJ2-5, with TRBD2 matching over 10 bases. Germline V gene lookup returns CDR1 SGHTA and CDR2 FQGNSA. The V segment lost 2 bases and the J segment 7 bases; nucleotides outside the gene matches: 7. The CDR3 sequence is 15 residues long. The CDR3 sequence: CASSLHSGGGGTQYF. The CDR3 nucleotides are TGTGCCAGCAGCTTACACAGCGGGGGGGGCGGGACCCAGTACTTC.

The gene calls are TRBV20-1 and TRBJ1-2, with 7 bases lining up with TRBD1. Trimming removed 6 bases from V and 7 bases from J; junction bases left unmatched: 17. The CDR3 is 15 residues long. The germline gives CDR1 DFQATT, CDR2 SNEGSKA (reference sequence). CDR3 DNA: TGCAGTGCCAAGGAGATACAGGGGAGGTTCAGTGGCTACACCTTC. Residues: CSAKEIQGRFSGYTF.

V and J are TRBV5-1 and TRBJ2-5; D possibly uses TRBD1 or TRBD2 (6 bases each). Germline CDR1 is SGHRS and CDR2 is YFSETQ. This CDR3 contains 16 residues. The V gene lost 0 bases and the J gene lost 4 bases, with 16 bases spanning the gap. CDR3 residues: CASSLGIQQGGETQYF. CDR3 nucleotides: TGCGCCAGCAGCTTGGGGATCCAACAGGGAGGAGAGACCCAGTACTTC.

This rearrangement joins TRBV3-1 to TRBJ1-1, with D perhaps TRBD1 (5 bases). V lost 2 bases, J lost 9 bases, and 13 bases lay in between. CDR1 is LGHDT, CDR2 YNNKEL, per germline (reference sequence). CDR3 length: 13 residues. The CDR3 bases are TGTGCCAGCAGCCAATCCCGGGGGGGACAAGCTTTCTTT. Its protein is CASSQSRGGQAFF.